These 29 T cell receptor beta chains were all obtained from the same sample, sequenced in a study of OX40 agonist ivuxolimab in advanced cancers. Repertoires were generated with immunoSEQ multiplex PCR, while TCRdb's copy carries only in-frame clones and drops some. The repertoire includes about 100,000 clones, about nine tenths of them detected once, and approximately 0.3% sits in the top ten. Sequencing used CD4+ or CD8+ T cells sorted from blood, obtained in a trial of the OX40 agonist ivuxolimab. These receptors all stem from an adult with an advanced solid tumor such as melanoma, head and neck, liver or kidney cancer.

The chain's CDR3 is CASSRGPLSYEQYF. CDR3 coding DNA: TGTGCCAGCAGCCGAGGCCCTCTCTCCTACGAGCAGTACTTC. The chain is built from TRBV28 and TRBJ2-7; D is undetermined. V was trimmed by 6 bases and J by 0 bases, leaving 12 bases between them. CDR3 length: 14 amino acids. Germline CDR1 reads MDHEN; CDR2 reads SYDVKM.

V gene TRBV7-2 combines with J gene TRBJ1-1; D gene unclear. With 5 bases removed from V and 10 bases from J, the gap between germline ends came to 17 bases. The CDR3 is 13 residues long. The germline CDR1 and CDR2 sequences are SGHTA and FQGNSA. The DNA of the CDR3 is TGTGCCAGCAGCCCCCTTCAGGAGGGAGCAGCTTTCTTT. Protein: CASSPLQEGAAFF.

V gene TRBV27 combines with J gene TRBJ2-5; 8 bases align to TRBD1. The J call may be wrong; the DNA end is better matched by TRBJ2-7. The V gene's germline CDR1 is MNHEY and CDR2 SMNVEV (reference sequence). This CDR3 has 16 residues. The CDR3 DNA follows: TGTGCCAGCAGTTTAAGGCGGGACAGGAGCTCCTACGAGCAGTACTTC. Translation: CASSLRRDRSSYEQYF.

The V call is TRBV4-3, the J call TRBJ2-1; weak D call: TRBD2 (6 bases). This CDR3 is 14 amino acids long. V shed 1 base and J shed 6 bases, with 10 bases lying between them. CDR1 is LGHNA and CDR2 is YSLEER in the germline V gene. Here the CDR3 DNA reads TGCGCCAGCAGCCAAGCAAGTAGCGGCAATGAGCAGTTCTTC. Amino acids: CASSQASSGNEQFF.

The chain couples TRBV6-6 to TRBJ1-4; D not certain. The germline V and J ends were trimmed by 5 bases and 7 bases, with 8 bases remaining between them. The length of the CDR3 is 12 residues. Germline V lookup: CDR1 MNHNY, CDR2 SVGAGI (reference sequence). CDR3 DNA: TGTGCCAGCAGTACTAACAGTGAAAAACTGTTTTTT. It is translated as CASSTNSEKLFF.

The rearrangement links TRBV2 to TRBJ2-7, with D possibly being TRBD2 (5 bases). Per the germline V gene, CDR1 is SNHLY and CDR2 is FYNNEI. V lost 6 bases and J 7 bases, leaving 16 bases between the germline ends. The CDR3 has 13 amino acids. The CDR3 sequence: CASSFGLALEQYF. As DNA, the CDR3 is TGTGCCAGCAGCTTCGGACTGGCTTTGGAGCAGTACTTC. Full variable domain (remainder filled in from reference TRBV2 and TRBJ2-7): EPEVTQTPSHQVTQMGQEVILRCVPISNHLYFYWYRQILGQKVEFLVSFYNNEISEKSEIFDDQFSVERPDGSNFTLKIRSTKLEDSAMYFCASSFGLALEQYFGPGTRLTVT.

This clone was observed once. The rearrangement links TRBV29-1 to TRBJ2-5; TRBD1 is a possible D gene (6 bases). Deletions cut 4 bases from V and 4 bases from J, with 13 bases between. The CDR3 is 13 amino acids. Germline-derived CDR1 and CDR2 are SQVTM and ANQGSEA. This chain's CDR3 is CSVGSRGGETQYF. The CDR3 bases are TGCAGCGTTGGTTCTAGAGGGGGAGAGACCCAGTACTTC.

The chain combines TRBV19 with TRBJ2-1; no reliable D call. Germline CDR1 reads LNHDA; CDR2 reads SQIVND (reference sequence). The CDR3 has 12 residues. The V and J ends lost 4 bases and 7 bases respectively, with 8 bases between them. The CDR3 sequence: CASSTPRNEQFF. For the CDR3, the DNA is TGTGCCAGTAGTACTCCGCGGAATGAGCAGTTCTTC.

V is TRBV7-9 and J is TRBJ2-7; D may correspond to TRBD1 or TRBD2 (5 bases each). Germline-derived CDR1 and CDR2 are SEHNR and FQNEAQ (reference sequence). Trimming removed 4 bases from V and 2 bases from J, with 15 bases in between. The CDR3 consists of 15 residues. CDR3 sequence reads: CASSSGTPTAYEQYF. DNA of the CDR3: TGTGCCAGCAGCTCCGGGACCCCGACCGCCTACGAGCAGTACTTC.

This clone was seen a few times. The V gene is TRBV15, the J gene TRBJ1-3; D is undetermined. The V end lost 4 bases, the J end lost 1 base, and 5 bases lay between the germline ends. This CDR3 has 13 amino acids. The V gene's germline CDR1 is LNHNV and CDR2 YYDKDF (reference sequence). The CDR3 bases are TGTGCCACCAGCAACCCATCTGGAAACACCATATATTTT. It specifies CATSNPSGNTIYF. The complete variable domain, with remaining parts taken from reference TRBV15 and TRBJ1-3, reads DAMVIQNPRYQVTQFGKPVTLSCSQTLNHNVMYWYQQKSSQAPKLLFHYYDKDFNNEADTPDNFQSRRPNTSFCFLDIRSPGLGDTAMYLCATSNPSGNTIYFGEGSWLTVV.

The rearrangement uses TRBV7-9 and TRBJ2-3; TRBD2 agrees at 14 bases. Unmatched junction bases numbered 6, after V lost 5 bases and J lost 2 bases. CDR1 is SEHNR, CDR2 FQNEAQ, per germline (reference sequence). The CDR3 covers 17 residues. The CDR3 region is CASSPLTSGRATDTQYF. The CDR3 nucleotides are TGTGCCAGCAGCCCTTTGACTAGCGGGAGGGCCACAGATACGCAGTATTTT. Supplemented by reference TRBV7-9 and TRBJ2-3, the full variable domain reads DTGVSQNPRHKITKRGQNVTFRCDPISEHNRLYWYRQTLGQGPEFLTYFQNEAQLEKSRLLSDRFSAERPKGSFSTLEIQRTEQGDSAMYLCASSPLTSGRATDTQYFGPGTRLTVL.

The table lists this clone with a few counts. Other DNA sequences in the sample encode the same CDR3. The chain is built from TRBV15 and TRBJ1-5; no firm D call. The germline CDR1 and CDR2 sequences are LNHNV and YYDKDF (reference sequence). Deletions cut 0 bases from V and 7 bases from J, with 4 bases between. The CDR3 contains 12 residues. CDR3: CATSRDNQPQHF. Here the CDR3 DNA reads TGTGCCACCAGCAGAGACAACCAGCCCCAGCATTTT.

The gene calls are TRBV7-2 and TRBJ2-2, with D tentatively TRBD2 (6 bases). This CDR3 contains 16 residues. Germline CDR1 reads SGHTA; CDR2 reads FQGNSA. V lost 1 base to trimming and J lost 1 base, with 10 bases between them. The CDR3 coding sequence is TGTGCCAGCAGCTTAGTGGGCGGGGTGAACACCGGGGAGCTGTTTTTT. Its protein is CASSLVGGVNTGELFF.

The J gene is TRBJ2-2, the V gene TRBV28; 11 nucleotides agree with TRBD1. J lost 0 bases, V lost 4 bases, and 7 bases had no gene match. CDR3 length equals 18 residues. In germline, CDR1 is MDHEN, CDR2 SYDVKM. CDR3 sequence: CASSSTGTGGTNTGELFF. Here the CDR3 DNA reads TGTGCCAGCAGTTCGACCGGGACAGGGGGAACGAACACCGGGGAGCTGTTTTTT.

The chain is built from TRBV10-2 and TRBJ2-2; D unclear. The V end lost 4 bases, the J end lost 8 bases, and 8 bases lay between the germline ends. The CDR3 consists of 12 residues. Germline CDR1 reads WSHSY; CDR2 reads SAAADI. The CDR3 protein is CASSVANGELFF. The CDR3 DNA reads as TGCGCCAGCAGTGTCGCGAATGGGGAGCTGTTTTTT.

V gene TRBV5-1 combines with J gene TRBJ1-2; D perhaps matches TRBD1 (5 bases). The CDR3 is made up of 14 amino acids. V was shortened by 3 bases and J by 4 bases, with 13 bases between the two germline ends. Germline V gene sequence: CDR1 SGHRS, CDR2 YFSETQ. This chain's CDR3 is CASSSNQGLYGYTF. CDR3 DNA sequence: TGCGCCAGCAGCTCCAACCAGGGCCTCTATGGCTACACCTTC.

J is TRBJ1-1 and V is TRBV2, with D unresolved. CDR1 and CDR2 (germline): SNHLY, FYNNEI. The V end lost 3 bases, the J end lost 2 bases, and 16 bases lay between the germline ends. This CDR3 comprises 16 residues. CDR3 protein: CASSDWVLLKNTEAFF. The CDR3 region has the DNA TGTGCCAGCAGTGACTGGGTTCTCTTGAAAAACACTGAAGCTTTCTTT. The full variable domain, completed using reference TRBV2 and TRBJ1-1, is EPEVTQTPSHQVTQMGQEVILRCVPISNHLYFYWYRQILGQKVEFLVSFYNNEISEKSEIFDDQFSVERPDGSNFTLKIRSTKLEDSAMYFCASSDWVLLKNTEAFFGQGTRLTVV.

This clone has only one observation. The V gene is TRBV2, the J gene TRBJ2-3; the D gene is possibly TRBD2 (6 bases). Germline assignment: CDR1 SNHLY and CDR2 FYNNEI. This CDR3 is 16 amino acids long. V lost 1 base and J lost 0, with 11 bases in between. Here the CDR3 DNA reads TGTGCCAGCAGTGAAGAGGGACTGATTAGCACAGATACGCAGTATTTT. It encodes CASSEEGLISTDTQYF.

This rearrangement joins TRBV18 to TRBJ2-1, with D tentatively TRBD2 (5 bases). V dropped 3 bases and J dropped 0 bases, with 15 bases sitting between them. The CDR3 has 17 amino acids. The germline CDR1 and CDR2 sequences are KGHSH and LQKENI. The CDR3 nucleotides are TGTGCCAGCTCACCCCCCGTGCAGCGGAGCTCCTACAATGAGCAGTTCTTC. This encodes CASSPPVQRSSYNEQFF.

The chain has TRBV9 and TRBJ1-1; the D is unclear. There are 13 residues in the CDR3. The germline V gene has CDR1 SGDLS and CDR2 YYNGEE. V dropped 0 bases and J dropped 4 bases, with 7 bases sitting between them. CDR3 region: CASSVGPATEAFF. DNA for the CDR3: TGTGCCAGCAGCGTAGGTCCCGCCACTGAAGCTTTCTTT.

The chain has TRBV10-3 and TRBJ2-5; 7 bases line up with TRBD1. The CDR3 spans 15 residues. The V and J ends lost 6 bases and 2 bases, in that order; junction bases with no gene match: 9. Germline-derived CDR1 and CDR2 are ENHRY and SYGVKD. The CDR3 DNA follows: TGTGCCATCAGCCCCGCCGGGACAGTACAAGAGACCCAGTACTTC. The encoded protein is CAISPAGTVQETQYF.

The chain couples TRBV6-5 to TRBJ1-5; D is possibly TRBD1 (6 bases). V dropped 11 bases and J dropped 2 bases, with 13 bases sitting between them. The CDR3 spans 13 residues. Germline CDR1 is MNHEY and CDR2 is SVGAGI. CDR3 DNA: TGTGCCGTTCGGCCAGGGGGCAATCAGCCCCAGCATTTT. Its protein is CAVRPGGNQPQHF.

CDR3 bases: TGTGCCAGCAGCTGGGGAAGTGGGGAGCTGTTTTTT. Translation: CASSWGSGELFF. The chain combines TRBV7-9 with TRBJ2-2; no firm D call. Between the trimmed V and J ends, which lost 4 bases and 8 bases, there was a span of 8 bases. This CDR3 spans 12 amino acids. Germline V gives CDR1 SEHNR, CDR2 FQNEAQ (reference sequence).

The chain links TRBV7-2 to TRBJ2-1; 9 positions match TRBD2. Looked up from germline, CDR1 is SGHTA and CDR2 is FQGNSA. The ends lost 2 bases at V and 8 bases at J; junction bases unmatched: 13. The CDR3 loop spans 17 amino acids. The DNA for the CDR3 is TGTGCCAGCAGCTTATGGGCAAGGGGGAGCGGGAGGCATGAGCAGTTCTTC. Translating it yields CASSLWARGSGRHEQFF.

V gene TRBV6-4 combines with J gene TRBJ1-1; tentative D call: TRBD1 (5 bases). The CDR3 loop spans 13 amino acids. The ends were cut back, 2 bases at V and 4 bases at J, with 8 bases in the middle. Germline CDR1 is MRHNA and CDR2 is SNTAGT. CDR3 sequence reads: CASSDRGGTEAFF. Here the CDR3 DNA reads TGTGCCAGCAGTGACCGGGGGGGCACTGAAGCTTTCTTT.

The chain couples TRBV5-4 to TRBJ2-7, with 7 bases identical to TRBD2. V shed 4 bases and J 5 bases; nucleotides not matched to a gene: 6. This CDR3 has 13 residues. Germline CDR1 is SGHNT and CDR2 is YYREEE (reference sequence). The CDR3 nucleotides read TGTGCCAGCAGCGCCGCGGGGGTCAACGAGCAGTACTTC. It translates to CASSAAGVNEQYF.

The chain links TRBV1 to TRBJ2-7; the table assigns TRBD2, which was not confirmed against the DNA. TRBV1 corresponds to a pseudogene. The CDR3 length is 11 residues. The CDR3 sequence is CTSNSSYEQYF. CDR3 nucleotide sequence: TGCACCAGCAACTCCTCCTACGAGCAGTACTTC.

The chain carries TRBV4-2 and TRBJ1-3; a weak D match, TRBD1 (6 bases). Between the trimmed V and J ends, which lost 0 bases and 0 bases, there was a span of 12 bases. Germline values: CDR1 LGHNA, CDR2 YNFKEQ. The CDR3 runs to 17 residues. CDR3: CASSQDNTGTSGNTIYF. The CDR3 DNA is TGTGCCAGCAGCCAAGACAATACAGGGACCTCTGGAAACACCATATATTTT.

CDR3 nucleotide sequence: TGTGCCAGCAGCTTAGGTCCTTACCAAGAGACCCAGTACTTC. Translation gives CASSLGPYQETQYF. The chain links TRBV7-2 to TRBJ2-5; D is uncertain. Germline-derived CDR1 and CDR2 are SGHTA and FQGNSA. Trimming pared 1 base from V and 0 bases from J, leaving 6 bases between. The CDR3 runs to 14 residues.